This is a list of T cell receptor beta chains from one sample in a study of T-cell reconstitution after alpha-beta-depleted transplantation in children. TCRdb redid the calling of the PCR reads with MiXCR, one entry per CDR3 protein. Found here are 610,000 or so distinct CDR3 sequences, 20% to 30% of them singletons; the top ten hold about 35%. Sequencing was performed on PBMCs, taken before TCRalphabeta/CD19-depleted stem cell transplant. The receptors derive from a boy less than two years old with Wiskott-Aldrich syndrome, due to receive a stem cell transplant. Each CDR3 is given without its conserved first and last residue.

j_call v_call cdr3_aa
TRBJ2-1 TRBV10-3 AISGPSGNEFSYNEQF
TRBJ2-3 TRBV2 ASSEGIDTQY
TRBJ1-1 TRBV5-6 ASSGGLDTEAF
TRBJ2-1 TRBV5-1 ASARQGRNEQF
TRBJ1-5 TRBV12-3/TRBV12-4 ASSPRQGNQPQH
TRBJ2-6 TRBV10-2 ASSEPIRRDRGLPGANVLT
TRBJ2-5 TRBV20-1 SASFLLHETQY
TRBJ2-1 TRBV5-1 ASSLARGGWNEQF
TRBJ1-2 TRBV7-2 ASSLGDRGHGYT
TRBJ2-3 TRBV30 AWVAPGGTDTQY
TRBJ2-2 TRBV15 ATSRSEITGELF
TRBJ2-1 TRBV7-9 ASSGPSGRPEQF
TRBJ1-2 TRBV20-1 SATRTGYGYT
TRBJ1-6 TRBV5-6 ASSFADRRTPLH
TRBJ2-5 TRBV18 ASSPIETGTQETQY
TRBJ1-2 TRBV5-1 ASSLGLGNYGYT
TRBJ2-1 TRBV20-1 SASGGYIPGLAGEWSSYNEQF
TRBJ2-2 TRBV4-1 ASQNPLRGGYTGELF
TRBJ2-1 TRBV11-2 ASSLLGTGNRDEQF
TRBJ1-2 TRBV9 ASSVGRNYGYT
TRBJ2-7 TRBV19 ASSRDSNTYEQY
TRBJ2-1 TRBV27 ASSPSGSSKQF
TRBJ2-1 TRBV7-2 ASSSREDPYNEQF
TRBJ2-3 TRBV30 AWSTGVLSADTQY
TRBJ2-1 TRBV12-3/TRBV12-4 ASGKQGIIYEQF
TRBJ1-4 TRBV5-1 ASSTWTGGDEKLF